The 32 T cell receptor beta chains in this list originate from one sample, sequenced in a study of OX40 agonist ivuxolimab in advanced cancers. Library construction relied on the immunoSEQ multiplex PCR assay. TCRdb obtained this table from immuneACCESS and retained in-frame rearrangements with V and J assigned. These tables miss some clones; where compared with another copy, unresolved V genes account for less than half of the shortfall, and the remainder is unexplained. A total of more than 55,000 clones appear in this sample, about 88% of them only once. Clones ranked in the top ten supply about 3.9% of the sample. The sample in question was CD4+ or CD8+ T cells sorted from blood, obtained in a trial of the OX40 agonist ivuxolimab. The receptor source for this set is an adult with an advanced solid tumor such as melanoma, head and neck, liver or kidney cancer.

V gene TRBV6-1 combines with J gene TRBJ2-7; tentative D call: TRBD2 (5 bases). The length of the CDR3 is 12 residues. Trimming took off 6 bases at V and 7 bases at J, with 13 bases between the two ends. Per germline, CDR1 MNHNS and CDR2 SASEGT. DNA for the CDR3: TGTGCCAGCAGGACCCTTTTAGCGGAGCAGTACTTC. Its protein product is CASRTLLAEQYF.

A single count supports this clone. V usage is TRBV27 and J usage is TRBJ2-3; 7 bases map to TRBD1. V lost 3 bases, J lost 4 bases, and 7 bases stayed unmatched. Germline-derived CDR1 and CDR2 are MNHEY and SMNVEV (reference sequence). The CDR3 length is 15 residues. CDR3 in DNA: TGTGCCAGCAGTTTGGAACAGGGGTGGGCAGATACGCAGTATTTT. It codes for CASSLEQGWADTQYF.

This rearrangement joins TRBV5-1 to TRBJ2-1, with D possibly being TRBD2 (6 bases). Trimming removed 6 bases at V and 8 bases at J, with 15 bases between. CDR1 and CDR2 from the germline V gene are SGHRS and YFSETQ. This CDR3 is 13 amino acids long. The CDR3 sequence is CASISPGVDEQFF. As DNA, the CDR3 is TGCGCCAGCATCAGTCCGGGGGTCGATGAGCAGTTCTTC. Combining the CDR3 with reference TRBV5-1 and TRBJ2-1 gives the whole variable domain KAGVTQTPRYLIKTRGQQVTLSCSPISGHRSVSWYQQTPGQGLQFLFEYFSETQRNKGNFPGRFSGRQFSNSRSEMNVSTLELGDSALYLCASISPGVDEQFFGPGTRLTVL.

Points on this clone: An end of the junction differs from the germline gene, which may be a read error. CDR3 residues: CATSWGTESYEQYF. CDR3 nucleotide sequence: TGTGCCACCAGTTGGGGGACAGAGTCCTACGAGCAGTACTTC. The J gene is TRBJ2-5, the V gene TRBV6-1, with 7 bases fitting TRBD1. The end of the DNA is better explained by TRBJ2-7, so the J call may be wrong. The germline CDR1 and CDR2 sequences are MNHNS and SASEGT. The CDR3 spans 14 residues.

The chain is built from TRBV4-2 and TRBJ2-4, with 10 positions matching TRBD2. CDR3 length equals 17 residues. V shed 0 bases, J shed 7 bases, and the junction held 9 bases outside the gene matches. Germline assignment: CDR1 LGHNA and CDR2 YNFKEQ. The CDR3 nucleotides read TGTGCCAGCAGCCAAGAAGCAAGCGGGGGGGCCCGGAACATTCAGTACTTC. It translates to CASSQEASGGARNIQYF.

This clone was found a few times. This chain joins TRBV30 and TRBJ1-5; D gene uncertain. The V gene lost 2 bases and the J gene lost 7 bases, with 9 bases spanning the gap. This CDR3 region has 12 residues. CDR1 is GTSNPN and CDR2 is SVGIG in the germline V gene (reference sequence). The CDR3 spells CAWSTNGQPQHF. The CDR3 DNA follows: TGTGCCTGGAGTACAAACGGACAGCCCCAGCATTTT.

CDR3 region: CASSLESQSNTGELFF. The CDR3 nucleotides are TGCGCCAGCAGCTTGGAGTCTCAGTCGAACACCGGGGAGCTGTTTTTT. V usage is TRBV5-1 and J usage is TRBJ2-2; no firm D call. CDR1 and CDR2 (germline): SGHRS, YFSETQ. CDR3 size: 16 residues. The V gene lost 0 bases and the J gene lost 0 bases, with 9 bases spanning the gap. The entire variable domain, with the rest obtained from reference TRBV5-1 and TRBJ2-2, is as follows: KAGVTQTPRYLIKTRGQQVTLSCSPISGHRSVSWYQQTPGQGLQFLFEYFSETQRNKGNFPGRFSGRQFSNSRSEMNVSTLELGDSALYLCASSLESQSNTGELFFGEGSRLTVL.

The chain has TRBV6-5 and TRBJ2-5, with D perhaps being TRBD1 or TRBD2 (6 bases each). V dropped 2 bases and J dropped 4 bases, with 11 bases sitting between them. Germline loops: CDR1 MNHEY, CDR2 SVGAGI. The CDR3 sequence is 14 residues long. CDR3 bases: TGTGCCAGCAGTTACGTCGGGGGCCGAGAGACCCAGTACTTC. Translating gives CASSYVGGRETQYF.

The rearrangement joins TRBV29-1 to TRBJ2-3; D remains ambiguous. The CDR3 sequence is 12 residues long. Germline V CDR1 and CDR2: SQVTM, ANQGSEA. Trimming left V 6 bases short and J 0 bases short, with 7 bases between. CDR3 bases: TGCAGCGTGGTCGCTAGCACAGATACGCAGTATTTT. It codes for CSVVASTDTQYF.

The genes are TRBV2 and TRBJ2-3; D gene ambiguous. V lost 7 bases, J lost 2 bases, and 16 bases lay in between. This CDR3 is built from 15 residues. CDR1 and CDR2 (germline): SNHLY, FYNNEI. The CDR3 DNA sequence: TGTGCCAGCAATTTAGGAGCTCCCTCCACAGATACGCAGTATTTT. This translates into CASNLGAPSTDTQYF.

The chain combines TRBV6-5 with TRBJ1-4, with 8 positions matching TRBD1. This CDR3 has 14 residues. CDR1 and CDR2 (germline): MNHEY, SVGAGI. Trimming cost V 6 bases and J 7 bases; bases outside gene matches: 7. The CDR3 bases are TGTGCCAGCAGGAAGACAGGGGCGGGTGAAAAACTGTTTTTT. Protein product: CASRKTGAGEKLFF.

This clone showed up just a few times. J is TRBJ2-7 and V is TRBV5-1; D call uncertain. CDR1 SGHRS and CDR2 YFSETQ come from the germline V gene. The CDR3 runs 15 residues. V lost 5 bases and J lost 5, with 20 bases in between. The CDR3 protein is CASSLGAIGSNEQYF. DNA of the CDR3: TGCGCCAGCAGTCTGGGTGCCATTGGATCTAACGAGCAGTACTTC.

The genes are TRBV7-2 and TRBJ1-3; D is undetermined. V was cut by 1 base and J by 9 bases, with 7 bases left in between. The CDR3 is made up of 12 amino acids. Per the germline V gene, CDR1 is SGHTA and CDR2 is FQGNSA. The CDR3 region is CASSLGRSTIYF. The CDR3 region has the DNA TGTGCCAGCAGCTTAGGTCGGAGCACCATATATTTT.

This clone has only one observation. The V and J genes are TRBV7-3 and TRBJ1-1; no clear D gene. The germline V and J ends were trimmed by 6 bases and 4 bases, with 15 bases remaining between them. The CDR3 sequence is 14 residues long. CDR1 is SGHTA, CDR2 FQGTGA, per germline. The CDR3 region has the DNA TGTGCCAGCAGGGCGGCCGGTGGCGGCACTGAAGCTTTCTTT. It yields the protein CASRAAGGGTEAFF.

This clone has just one count. The junction and the germline gene differ at one end; a read error may be behind it. The rearrangement joins TRBV28 to TRBJ2-3, with D perhaps matching TRBD1 or TRBD2 (6 bases each). This CDR3 has 14 amino acids. Germline values: CDR1 MDHEN, CDR2 SYDVKM. CDR3 region: CASSTTGGTDTQYF. The DNA for the CDR3 is TGTGCCAGCAGTACCACCGGGGGCACTGATACGCAGTATTTT.

The chain combines TRBV5-5 with TRBJ1-6; 10 nucleotides match TRBD1. Germline CDR1 reads SGHKS; CDR2 reads YYEKEE (reference sequence). The CDR3 loop spans 17 amino acids. The V gene end was trimmed by 4 bases and the J gene end by 9 bases; junction bases not matched to a gene: 13. The CDR3 sequence: CASSTDRGRLMISPLHF. The CDR3 DNA reads as TGTGCCAGCAGCACCGACAGGGGGCGGCTTATGATTTCACCCCTCCACTTT.

J is TRBJ1-1 and V is TRBV10-3; 7 nucleotides match TRBD1. Germline-derived CDR1 and CDR2 are ENHRY and SYGVKD. The CDR3 length is 14 residues. The J segment lost 3 bases and the V segment lost 4 bases, leaving 5 bases of the junction unmatched. The CDR3 nucleotides are TGTGCCATCAGTGCGGACAGGACAGACACTGAAGCTTTCTTT. Its protein product is CAISADRTDTEAFF.

The chain employs TRBV11-2 and TRBJ1-3, with D uncertain. V shed 1 base and J shed 2 bases, with 12 bases lying between them. The CDR3 covers 16 residues. Per the germline V gene, CDR1 is SGHAT and CDR2 is FQNNGV. The CDR3 DNA reads as TGTGCCAGCAGCTTAGTAGGGCAGCTTCCTGGAAACACCATATATTTT. Its translation is CASSLVGQLPGNTIYF. Full variable domain (outside the CDR3, taken from reference TRBV11-2 and TRBJ1-3): EAGVAQSPRYKIIEKRQSVAFWCNPISGHATLYWYQQILGQGPKLLIQFQNNGVVDDSQLPKDRFSAERLKGVDSTLKIQPAKLEDSAVYLCASSLVGQLPGNTIYFGEGSWLTVV.

Concerning this clone itself: Other DNA sequences from this sample encode an identical CDR3 as well. The gene calls are TRBV11-3 and TRBJ2-3; D is unclear. V lost 2 bases and J lost 0, with 6 bases in between. CDR3 length equals 14 residues. Germline V lookup: CDR1 SGHNT, CDR2 YENEEA. CDR3 amino acids: CASSLTSSTDTQYF. In DNA form, the CDR3 reads TGTGCCAGCAGCTTAACATCGAGCACAGATACGCAGTATTTT.

This CDR3 reads CASSTAVSPGYTF. CDR3 sequence (DNA): TGTGCCAGCTCCACAGCGGTCTCTCCTGGCTACACCTTC. V and J are TRBV18 and TRBJ1-2; no clear D gene. Germline lookup yields CDR1 KGHSH and CDR2 LQKENI. The CDR3 contains 13 residues. V was shortened by 6 bases and J by 7 bases, with 15 bases between the two germline ends.

V and J are TRBV5-6 and TRBJ2-7, with unresolved D. V was clipped by 4 bases and J by 3 bases, with 14 bases between them. CDR1 is SGHDT and CDR2 is YYEEEE in the germline V gene. The CDR3 loop spans 14 amino acids. CDR3 sequence reads: CASSQIRGNYEQYF. The CDR3 nucleotides read TGTGCCAGCAGCCAAATTCGTGGCAACTACGAGCAGTACTTC.

Comments on this clone: Mismatch with germline at one junction end may stem from a read error. The CDR3 DNA is TGTCCGCAGCAGCAGACGGGAGTAGGCAGCAACTTC. Translated: CPQQQTGVGSNF. The V call is TRBV9, the J call TRBJ2-5; D is perhaps TRBD2 (6 bases). CDR3 length: 12 residues. From germline, CDR1 is SGDLS and CDR2 YYNGEE. Full variable domain (remainder filled in from reference TRBV9 and TRBJ2-5): DSGVTQTPKHLITATGQRVTLRCSPRSGDLSVYWYQQSLDQGLQFLIQYYNGEERAKGNILERFSAQQFPDLHSELNLSSLELGDSALYFCPQQQTGVGSNFGPGTRLLVL.

V is TRBV5-1 and J is TRBJ1-1, with D possibly TRBD1 on 5 matching bases. The CDR3 is 15 amino acids. CDR1 is SGHRS and CDR2 is YFSETQ in the germline V gene. V dropped 0 bases and J dropped 0 bases, with 9 bases sitting between them. DNA of the CDR3: TGCGCCAGCAGCTTGGATATGGGACTGAACACTGAAGCTTTCTTT. Protein sequence: CASSLDMGLNTEAFF.

This chain uses TRBV6-5 with TRBJ2-7; 10 bases are a match to TRBD2. The germline gives CDR1 MNHEY, CDR2 SVGAGI. After removal of 6 bases from V and 3 bases from J, the junction contained 2 bases not matched to a gene. There are 13 residues in the CDR3. CDR3 protein: CASRSGGVYEQYF. The CDR3 region has the DNA TGTGCCAGCAGAAGCGGGGGGGTCTACGAGCAGTACTTC.

V gene TRBV9 combines with J gene TRBJ1-2, with TRBD1 identical over 8 bases. The V gene end was trimmed by 4 bases and the J gene end by 6 bases; junction bases not matched to a gene: 2. The CDR3 runs 12 residues. The V gene's germline CDR1 is SGDLS and CDR2 YYNGEE. The CDR3 DNA sequence: TGTGCCAGCAGCTTGACAGGGGATGGCTACACCTTC. Translating gives CASSLTGDGYTF.

The J gene is TRBJ2-3, the V gene TRBV5-4, with no clear D. CDR3 length: 15 residues. With 4 bases removed from V and 2 bases from J, the gap between germline ends came to 14 bases. Germline V gene sequence: CDR1 SGHNT, CDR2 YYREEE (reference sequence). CDR3 region: CASSIPDRLTDTQYF. CDR3 sequence (DNA): TGTGCCAGCAGCATCCCGGACCGCCTCACAGATACGCAGTATTTT.

This rearrangement joins TRBV29-1 to TRBJ2-5, with TRBD1 identical over 10 bases. The CDR3 is 14 amino acids. Germline V gene data show CDR1 as SQVTM and CDR2 as ANQGSEA. Trimming cost V 6 bases and J 4 bases; bases outside gene matches: 8. CDR3 sequence: CSVTGTGVRETQYF. For the CDR3, the DNA is TGCAGCGTCACCGGGACAGGGGTTCGAGAGACCCAGTACTTC.

The CDR3, as DNA: TGTGCCAGCAGCCGGGACGGAATCACTGAAGCTTTCTTT. Amino acid sequence: CASSRDGITEAFF. V gene TRBV7-3 combines with J gene TRBJ1-1, with D perhaps TRBD1 (5 bases). Trimming cost V 5 bases and J 4 bases, with 11 bases left between them. Per the germline V gene, CDR1 is SGHTA and CDR2 is FQGTGA. The CDR3 loop spans 13 amino acids.

This rearrangement joins TRBV9 to TRBJ2-2, with a weak D call TRBD1 (6 bases). Germline V gene sequence: CDR1 SGDLS, CDR2 YYNGEE. V lost 4 bases and J 2 bases, leaving 9 bases between the germline ends. The CDR3 has 14 residues. The CDR3 sequence is CASSRGHNTGELFF. The CDR3 nucleotides read TGTGCCAGCAGCAGGGGACATAACACCGGGGAGCTGTTTTTT.

This clone was observed a single time. V gene TRBV4-1 combines with J gene TRBJ2-3; D ambiguous. The germline CDR1 and CDR2 sequences are MGHRA and YSYEKL. V was trimmed by 0 bases and J by 1 base, leaving 14 bases between them. This CDR3 contains 17 residues. CDR3 protein: CASSQDQGGLGTDTQYF. The CDR3 DNA sequence: TGCGCCAGCAGCCAAGATCAAGGCGGTCTCGGCACAGATACGCAGTATTTT.

This rearrangement joins TRBV10-3 to TRBJ1-5; 8 positions agree with TRBD1. The CDR3 covers 13 residues. The V and J ends lost 3 bases and 7 bases, in that order; junction bases with no gene match: 2. Germline V gene lookup returns CDR1 ENHRY and CDR2 SYGVKD. The chain's CDR3 is CAISEGQGQPQHF. Written as DNA, the CDR3 is TGTGCCATCAGTGAAGGACAGGGCCAGCCCCAGCATTTT.

The chain employs TRBV29-1 and TRBJ1-1, with 7 bases that match TRBD1. The CDR3 spans 15 residues. Germline V gene sequence: CDR1 SQVTM, CDR2 ANQGSEA. J was trimmed by 0 bases and V by 5 bases; bases with no gene match: 9. The CDR3 DNA reads TGCAGCGTTTGGGACAGTAAAAGCATGAACACTGAAGCTTTCTTT. Its protein is CSVWDSKSMNTEAFF.